This record concerns one T cell receptor (beta chain) sequence. The specificity of this receptor is unknown. The germline V gene gives CDR1 as KGHDR and CDR2 as SFDVKD. From cysteine to phenylalanine, the CDR3 is 15 amino acids long. There is no recorded DNA. This entry comes from a study of T cells expressing NK-cell markers (TCRdb year 2020). For the wider study: TCR beta-chain repertoires were profiled in sorted CD3+CD56+NKG2C+, CD3+CD56+NKG2C- and CD3+CD56-NKG2C+ T-cell subsets from fewer than 10 donors. Among the eight sequenced donors, seven were HCMV-seropositive and one was HCMV-seronegative. Randomly selected healthy volunteers, three men and five women, were used as the eight sequenced donors. The libraries were sequenced on Illumina HiSeq 2000/2500, MiSeq or NextSeq, producing 2 x 150 bp reads. The study at large found these results: Whether the expanded NKG2C-expressing T cell clones were specific for HCMV antigens was left unclear. Those dominant clonotypes were again the most abundant among CD3+CD56-NKG2C+ cells in a few donors, at about 25-65%. In roughly 6 donors, the dominant CD3+CD56+NKG2C+ clonotypes were found to rank among the top 10 CD8+ clonotypes and to make up about 1.0-7.0% of CD8+ T cells.

HCMV-specific IgG was detected in serum with a commercial ELISA kit to determine HCMV serostatus. Ficoll density gradient centrifugation was used to isolate peripheral blood mononuclear cells from blood. The sequencer was an Illumina HiSeq 2000. TCR beta cDNA libraries were prepared using 5'RACE template switching, which introduced a universal primer site and unique molecular identifiers. cDNA synthesis was primed from the TCR beta constant segment and was followed by two successive PCR amplification steps. As for the original processing: MIGEC was used to demultiplex reads and group reads by UMI, and MiTCR was used to assemble and quantify clonotypes. To exclude erroneous sequences, any TCR cDNA sequence not supported by at least two reads was discarded. The tcR package was used for downstream repertoire analysis, with clonotypes matched between fractions based on CDR3 nucleotide sequence plus V segment. Antigen specificity was annotated against VDJdb with VDJmatch, allowing one amino acid substitution in CDR3. TCRdb reprocessed the reads into one record per CDR3 protein sequence, lacking DNA. These V and J calls rely on TCRdb rather than the paper's analysis. This sample's records show approximately 440,000 distinct CDR3 sequences. Roughly 1.4% of the sample goes to the ten largest clones.

The TCR was taken from a woman in her forties or fifties in good health. Donor details come from another sample of the same person, matched by shared clones. The sequenced material came from blood T cells: a sorted CD56 or NKG2C T cell subset, CD4+ or CD8+ T cells, or bulk PBMC T cells (not recorded which). The rearrangement combines TRBV24-1 with TRBJ2-5; the D gene TCRdb calls, TRBD1, cannot be checked with no DNA. The CDR3 protein sequence reads: CATSDWRGGLETQYF.